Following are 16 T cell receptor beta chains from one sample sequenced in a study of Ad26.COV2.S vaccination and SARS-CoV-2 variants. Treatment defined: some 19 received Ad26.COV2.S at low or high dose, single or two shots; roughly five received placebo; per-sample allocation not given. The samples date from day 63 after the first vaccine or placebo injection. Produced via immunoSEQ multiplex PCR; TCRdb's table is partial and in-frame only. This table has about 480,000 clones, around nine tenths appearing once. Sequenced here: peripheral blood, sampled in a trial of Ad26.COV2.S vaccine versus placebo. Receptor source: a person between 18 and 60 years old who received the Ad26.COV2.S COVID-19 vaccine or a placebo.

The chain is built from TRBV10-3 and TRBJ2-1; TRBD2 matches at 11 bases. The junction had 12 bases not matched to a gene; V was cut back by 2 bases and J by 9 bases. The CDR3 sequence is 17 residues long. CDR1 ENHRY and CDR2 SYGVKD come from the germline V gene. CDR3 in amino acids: CAISEELLAGGLSEQFF. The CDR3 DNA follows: TGTGCCATCAGTGAGGAACTTCTAGCGGGAGGTTTGTCTGAGCAGTTCTTC.

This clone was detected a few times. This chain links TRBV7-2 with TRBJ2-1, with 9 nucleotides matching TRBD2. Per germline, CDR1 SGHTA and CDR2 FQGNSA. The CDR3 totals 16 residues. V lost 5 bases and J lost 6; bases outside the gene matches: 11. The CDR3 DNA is TGTGCCAGCAGCCGTGAACTAGCGGGCTCTCTCAATGAGCAGTTCTTC. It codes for CASSRELAGSLNEQFF.

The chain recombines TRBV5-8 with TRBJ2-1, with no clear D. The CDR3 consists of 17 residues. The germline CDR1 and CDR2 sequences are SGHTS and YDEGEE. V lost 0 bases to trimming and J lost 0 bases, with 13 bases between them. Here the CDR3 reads CASSLGLGVSSYNEQFF. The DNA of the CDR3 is TGTGCCAGCAGCTTGGGGTTAGGCGTCAGCTCCTACAATGAGCAGTTCTTC.

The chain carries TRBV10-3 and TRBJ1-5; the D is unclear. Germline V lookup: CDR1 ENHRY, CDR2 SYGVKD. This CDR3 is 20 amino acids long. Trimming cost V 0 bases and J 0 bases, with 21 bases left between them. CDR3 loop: CAISESSVASGFYSNQPQHF. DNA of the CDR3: TGTGCCATCAGTGAGTCGTCGGTGGCGTCGGGATTTTATAGCAATCAGCCCCAGCATTTT.

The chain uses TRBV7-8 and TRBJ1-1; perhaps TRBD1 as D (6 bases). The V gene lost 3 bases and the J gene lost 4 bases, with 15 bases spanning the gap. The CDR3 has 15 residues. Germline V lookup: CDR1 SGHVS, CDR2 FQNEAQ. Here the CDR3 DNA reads TGTGCCAGCAGCTTGGGCCAGGGGATGGGCACTGAAGCTTTCTTT. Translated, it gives CASSLGQGMGTEAFF.

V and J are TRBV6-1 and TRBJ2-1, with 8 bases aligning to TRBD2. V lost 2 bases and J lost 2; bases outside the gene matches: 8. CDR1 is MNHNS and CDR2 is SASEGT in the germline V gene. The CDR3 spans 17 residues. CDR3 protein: CASSERGGLVAYNEQFF. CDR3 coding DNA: TGTGCCAGCAGTGAACGTGGGGGACTAGTCGCCTACAATGAGCAGTTCTTC.

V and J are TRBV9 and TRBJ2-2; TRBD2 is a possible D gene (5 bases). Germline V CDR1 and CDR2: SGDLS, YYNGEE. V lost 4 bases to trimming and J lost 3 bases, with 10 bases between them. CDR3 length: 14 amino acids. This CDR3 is CASSISDYTGELFF. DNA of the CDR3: TGTGCCAGCAGCATTAGCGATTACACCGGGGAGCTGTTTTTT.

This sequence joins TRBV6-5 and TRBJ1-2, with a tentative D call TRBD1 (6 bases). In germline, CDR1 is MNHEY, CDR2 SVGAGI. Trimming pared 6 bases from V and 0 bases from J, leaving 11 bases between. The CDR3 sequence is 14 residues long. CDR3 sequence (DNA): TGTGCCAGCAGCTTCGAGGGGGCTAACTATGGCTACACCTTC. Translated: CASSFEGANYGYTF.

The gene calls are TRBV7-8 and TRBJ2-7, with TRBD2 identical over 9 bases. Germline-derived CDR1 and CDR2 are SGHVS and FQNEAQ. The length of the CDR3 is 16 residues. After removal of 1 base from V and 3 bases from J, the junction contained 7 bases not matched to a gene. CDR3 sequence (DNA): TGTGCCAGCAGCTTAGGATCACTAGCGGGTTTCTACGAGCAGTACTTC. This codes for CASSLGSLAGFYEQYF.

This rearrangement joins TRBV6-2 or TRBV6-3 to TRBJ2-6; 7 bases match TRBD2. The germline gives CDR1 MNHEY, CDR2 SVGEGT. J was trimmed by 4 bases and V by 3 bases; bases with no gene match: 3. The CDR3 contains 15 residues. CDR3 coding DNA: TGTGCCAGCAGTTATTCGGGGGGAGGGGCCAACGTCCTGACTTTC. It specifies CASSYSGGGANVLTF.

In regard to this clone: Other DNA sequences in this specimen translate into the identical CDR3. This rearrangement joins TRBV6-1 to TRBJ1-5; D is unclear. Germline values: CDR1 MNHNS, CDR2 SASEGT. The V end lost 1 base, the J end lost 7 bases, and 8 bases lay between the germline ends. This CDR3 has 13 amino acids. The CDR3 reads CASSEGARQPQHF. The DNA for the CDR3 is TGTGCCAGCAGTGAAGGAGCACGGCAGCCCCAGCATTTT.

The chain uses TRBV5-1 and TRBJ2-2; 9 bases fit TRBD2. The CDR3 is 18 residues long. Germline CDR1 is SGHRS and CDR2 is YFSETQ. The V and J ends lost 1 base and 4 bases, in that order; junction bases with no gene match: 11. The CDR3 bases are TGCGCCAGCAGCTTGTTTATAGCGGGAGTACCGGGCACCGGGGAGCTGTTTTTT. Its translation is CASSLFIAGVPGTGELFF. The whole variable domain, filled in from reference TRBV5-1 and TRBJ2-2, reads KAGVTQTPRYLIKTRGQQVTLSCSPISGHRSVSWYQQTPGQGLQFLFEYFSETQRNKGNFPGRFSGRQFSNSRSEMNVSTLELGDSALYLCASSLFIAGVPGTGELFFGEGSRLTVL.

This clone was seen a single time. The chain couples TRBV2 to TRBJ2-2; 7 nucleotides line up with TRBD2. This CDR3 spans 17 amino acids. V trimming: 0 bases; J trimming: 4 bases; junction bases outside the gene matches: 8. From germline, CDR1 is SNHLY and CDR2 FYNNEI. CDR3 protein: CASSEAGGGSRTGELFF. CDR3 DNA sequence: TGTGCCAGCAGTGAAGCGGGCGGGGGAAGTCGCACCGGGGAGCTGTTTTTT.

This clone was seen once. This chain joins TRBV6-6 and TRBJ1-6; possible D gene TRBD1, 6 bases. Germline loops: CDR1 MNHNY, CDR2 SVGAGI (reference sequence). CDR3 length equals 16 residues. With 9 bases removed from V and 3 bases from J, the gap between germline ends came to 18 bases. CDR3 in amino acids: CASVAPTGLYNSPLHF. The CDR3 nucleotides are TGTGCCAGTGTAGCCCCCACAGGGCTCTATAATTCACCCCTCCACTTT.

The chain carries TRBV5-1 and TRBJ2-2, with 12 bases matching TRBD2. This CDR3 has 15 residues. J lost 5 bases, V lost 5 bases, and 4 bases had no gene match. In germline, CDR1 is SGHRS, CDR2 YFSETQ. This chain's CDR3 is CASSRLAGETGELFF. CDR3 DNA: TGCGCCAGCAGTAGACTAGCGGGAGAGACCGGGGAGCTGTTTTTT.

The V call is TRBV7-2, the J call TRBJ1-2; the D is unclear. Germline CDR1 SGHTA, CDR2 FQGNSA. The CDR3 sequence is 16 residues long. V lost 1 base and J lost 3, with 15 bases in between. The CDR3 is CASSLGGPRVDYGYTF. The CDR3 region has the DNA TGTGCCAGCAGCTTAGGGGGTCCGAGGGTAGACTATGGCTACACCTTC.